This TCR beta chain comes out of a study of T cells expressing NK-cell markers (dated by TCRdb to about 2020). In terms of the full investigation: TCR beta-chain repertoires were profiled in sorted CD3+CD56+NKG2C+, CD3+CD56+NKG2C- and CD3+CD56-NKG2C+ T-cell subsets from about 8 donors. Among the eight sequenced donors, seven were HCMV-seropositive and one was HCMV-seronegative. The eight sequenced donors were randomly selected healthy volunteers, three men and five women. Illumina HiSeq 2000/2500, MiSeq or NextSeq was used to sequence libraries as 2 x 150 bp reads.

To determine HCMV serostatus, a commercial ELISA kit was used to detect HCMV-specific IgG in serum. Peripheral blood mononuclear cells were isolated from blood by Ficoll density gradient centrifugation. Sequenced using an Illumina HiSeq 2000. 5'RACE template switching, by which a universal primer site and unique molecular identifiers were added, was used to make TCR beta cDNA libraries. cDNA synthesis was primed from the TCR beta constant segment and was followed by two successive PCR amplification steps. The original methods were these. Reads were demultiplexed and grouped by UMI with MIGEC, and clonotypes were assembled and quantified with MiTCR. Only TCR cDNA sequences supported by at least two reads were kept to exclude erroneous sequences. The tcR package was used for downstream repertoire analysis, and clonotypes were matched between fractions using CDR3 nucleotide sequence together with V segment. VDJmatch was used to annotate antigen specificity against VDJdb, with one amino acid substitution allowed in CDR3. After TCRdb reprocessed the reads, each CDR3 protein sequence was kept as one row, without DNA. Clone size and V and J calls follow TCRdb, not the original study. The table of this sample itemizes almost 450,000 distinct CDR3 sequences. Of the sample, about 7.3% is held by the ten largest clones.

For CDR1 and CDR2, the germline V gene lists MNHNS and SASEGT. The CDR3 runs 13 residues from the cysteine to the phenylalanine. This entry has no DNA. To note about this clonotype: Its antigen is not yet known.

Broader findings and caveats from the paper: Those dominant clonotypes were again the most abundant among CD3+CD56-NKG2C+ cells in a handful of donors, at roughly 28.3-60.1%. Whether the expanded NKG2C-expressing T cell clones were specific for HCMV antigens remained unclear. For about 6 donors, the dominant CD3+CD56+NKG2C+ clonotypes were among the top 10 CD8+ clonotypes and accounted for roughly 1.0-7.5% of CD8+ T cells.

Recombination connected TRBV6-1 to TRBJ1-1; TCRdb indicates TRBD1, and absent DNA this call remains unverified. This receptor was obtained from a woman aged 18-70 years in good health. Sequencing was done on a sample of blood T cells: a sorted CD56 or NKG2C T cell subset, CD4+ or CD8+ T cells, or bulk PBMC T cells (not recorded which). The CDR3 corresponds to CASRRTANTEAFF.